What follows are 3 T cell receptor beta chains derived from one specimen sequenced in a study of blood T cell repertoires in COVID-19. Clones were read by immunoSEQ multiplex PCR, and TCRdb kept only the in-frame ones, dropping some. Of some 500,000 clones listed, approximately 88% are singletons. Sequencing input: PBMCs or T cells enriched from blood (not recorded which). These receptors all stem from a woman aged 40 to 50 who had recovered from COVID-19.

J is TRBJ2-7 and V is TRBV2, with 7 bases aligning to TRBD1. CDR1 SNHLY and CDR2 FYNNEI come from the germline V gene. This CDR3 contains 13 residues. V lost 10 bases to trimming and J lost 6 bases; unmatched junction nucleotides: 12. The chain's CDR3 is CATATRQGSEQYF. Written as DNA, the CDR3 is TGTGCCACCGCAACTCGACAGGGCAGCGAGCAGTACTTC.

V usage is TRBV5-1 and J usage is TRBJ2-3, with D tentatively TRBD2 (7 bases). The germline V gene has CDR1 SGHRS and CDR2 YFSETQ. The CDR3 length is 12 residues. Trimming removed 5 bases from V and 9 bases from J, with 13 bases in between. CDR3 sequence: CASRGAGDTQYF. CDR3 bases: TGCGCCAGCAGGGGGGCGGGGGACACGCAGTATTTT.

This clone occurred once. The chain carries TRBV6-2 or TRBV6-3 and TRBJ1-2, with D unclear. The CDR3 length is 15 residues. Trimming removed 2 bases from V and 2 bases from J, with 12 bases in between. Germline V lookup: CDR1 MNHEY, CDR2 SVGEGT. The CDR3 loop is CASSYRKHPNYGYTF. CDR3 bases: TGTGCCAGCAGTTACCGTAAACATCCGAACTATGGCTACACCTTC.